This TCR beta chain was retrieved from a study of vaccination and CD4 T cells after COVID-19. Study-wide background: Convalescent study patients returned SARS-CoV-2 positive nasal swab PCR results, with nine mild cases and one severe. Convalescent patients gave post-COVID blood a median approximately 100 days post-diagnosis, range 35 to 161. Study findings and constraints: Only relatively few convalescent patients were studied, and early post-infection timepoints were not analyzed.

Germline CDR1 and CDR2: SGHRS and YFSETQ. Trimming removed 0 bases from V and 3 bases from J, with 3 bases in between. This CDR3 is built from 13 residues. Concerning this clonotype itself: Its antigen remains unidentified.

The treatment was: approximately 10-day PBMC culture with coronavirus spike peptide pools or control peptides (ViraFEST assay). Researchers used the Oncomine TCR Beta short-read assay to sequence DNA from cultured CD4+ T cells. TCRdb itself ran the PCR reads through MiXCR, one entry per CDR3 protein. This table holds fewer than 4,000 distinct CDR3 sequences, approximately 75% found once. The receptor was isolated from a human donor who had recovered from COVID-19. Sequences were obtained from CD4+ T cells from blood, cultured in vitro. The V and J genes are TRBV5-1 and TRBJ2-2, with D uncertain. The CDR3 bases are TGCGCCAGCAGCTTGGGTTACACCGGGGAGCTGTTTTTT. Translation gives CASSLGYTGELFF.